This T cell receptor (beta chain) was sequenced during a study of T cell responses to AZD1222 COVID-19 vaccine. As concerns this clone: Its antigen remains unknown.

The CDR3 covers 15 residues. The V and J ends lost 1 base and 5 bases respectively, with 14 bases between them. The germline gives CDR1 KGHSH, CDR2 LQKENI. General study results and limits: Repertoire sampling occurred only after the peak T cell response. Increases in Spike-specific TCR breadth and depth were seen after two AZD1222 doses. Only 6 or 7 individuals given AZD1222 were seropositive at baseline. White British donors predominated, females outnumbered males, and clonal diversity was possibly underestimated.

The repertoire was sequenced with immunoSEQ multiplex PCR; TCRdb's copy has only in-frame clones and lacks some. The sample lists about 140,000 clones, 91% occurring once. This sample comprised peripheral blood, obtained 28 days after the second dose of the MenACWY control vaccine. The TCR originated in an adult who received the MenACWY meningococcal vaccine as a control. This chain uses TRBV18 with TRBJ1-1, with no clear D. The CDR3: CASSPRASGGTEAFF. The CDR3 DNA sequence: TGTGCCAGCTCACCACGGGCCTCGGGAGGAACTGAAGCTTTCTTT.